This T cell receptor (beta chain) was documented in a study of T-cell memory formation after mild COVID-19. Study-level results: A second wave expanding day 15 to 37 was CD4+-biased; contracting clones were balanced. That cross-reactive memory joined was suggested by some responding clones appearing in pre-infection memory.

cDNA libraries for TCR alpha and TCR beta, carrying sample barcodes and UMIs, came from 5'RACE with constant-segment primers. TCRdb redid the calling of the 5' RACE reads with MiXCR, one entry per CDR3 protein. Of about 560,000 distinct CDR3 sequences listed, roughly a fifth are singletons. Of note for this clonotype: What it binds is not known.

V was clipped by 7 bases and J by 3 bases, with 24 bases between them. The CDR3 runs 17 residues. This TCR came from an adult woman who had mild COVID-19 (a few samples of this study predate the infection). Cell type and time point are not known. This chain uses TRBV12-3 or TRBV12-4 with TRBJ1-1, with a weak D call TRBD1 (5 bases). Sequencing was performed on PBMCs or a T cell subset sorted from them (not recorded which). CDR3 nucleotide sequence: TGTGCCAGCATCCCACCGGGACTCTCTTTCGATGACACTGAAGCTTTCTTT. This gives the protein CASIPPGLSFDDTEAFF.